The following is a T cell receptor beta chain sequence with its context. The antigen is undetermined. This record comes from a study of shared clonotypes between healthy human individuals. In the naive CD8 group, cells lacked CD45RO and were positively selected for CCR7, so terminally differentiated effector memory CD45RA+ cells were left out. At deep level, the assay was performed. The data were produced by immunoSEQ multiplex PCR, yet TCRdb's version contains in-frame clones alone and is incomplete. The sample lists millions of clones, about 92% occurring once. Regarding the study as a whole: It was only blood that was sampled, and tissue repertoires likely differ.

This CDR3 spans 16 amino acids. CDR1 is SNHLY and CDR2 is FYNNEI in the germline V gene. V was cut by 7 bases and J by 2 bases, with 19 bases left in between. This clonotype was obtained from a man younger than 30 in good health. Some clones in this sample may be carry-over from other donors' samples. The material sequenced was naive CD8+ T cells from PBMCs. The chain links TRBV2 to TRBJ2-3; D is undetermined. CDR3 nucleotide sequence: TGTGCCAGCACCTGGTCTGAGGCTAAGAACACAGATACGCAGTATTTT. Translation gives CASTWSEAKNTDTQYF.